One T cell receptor beta chain is described in this entry. This sample is drawn from a study of shared clonotypes between healthy human individuals. Study in general: The study used three CD4 naive, three CD4 memory, two CD8 naive and one CD8 memory plate per donor.

The CDR3 runs to 16 residues. V shed 4 bases, J shed 3 bases, and the junction held 9 bases outside the gene matches. CDR1 and CDR2 (germline): LNHDA, SQIVND (reference sequence). Here immunoSEQ multiplex PCR was the method, and the copy in TCRdb shows in-frame clones only, minus some. Here the sample spans around 550,000 clones, roughly 95% being singletons. This rearrangement joins TRBV19 to TRBJ2-1; 7 bases map to TRBD2. Sequenced: naive CD4+ T cells sorted from blood. Subset of the sample: CD45RA+ positively selected. The sequence was collected from a woman aged 30 to 39 in good health. This CDR3 reads CASSTGLGGGYNEQFF. CDR3 DNA: TGTGCCAGTAGTACAGGACTAGGAGGCGGCTACAATGAGCAGTTCTTC.